Below, 17 T cell receptor beta chains from the same sample are listed, as sequenced in a study of cytomegalovirus exposure and HLA in healthy donors. Use of 60 Vbeta and 13 Jbeta primers characterized the PCR. Profiled with immunoSEQ multiplex PCR; TCRdb holds only in-frame clones, not every one. This repertoire shows about 160,000 clones, roughly two thirds found once; its top ten account for approximately 2.5%. The source material was PBMCs. All receptors come from a woman under 40 in good health and CMV-seronegative.

The gene calls are TRBV7-9 and TRBJ1-4, with D unresolved. Germline V gene data show CDR1 as SEHNR and CDR2 as FQNEAQ (reference sequence). Trimming left V 1 base short and J 8 bases short, with 5 bases between. CDR3 length: 12 residues. CDR3 in amino acids: CASSLDWEKLFF. CDR3 in DNA: TGTGCCAGCAGCTTAGACTGGGAAAAACTGTTTTTT.

This clone was counted a few times. V is TRBV2 and J is TRBJ1-5, with TRBD1 identical over 9 bases. CDR1 is SNHLY and CDR2 is FYNNEI in the germline V gene. The CDR3 extends over 13 amino acids. The J segment lost 9 bases and the V segment lost 6 bases, leaving 6 bases of the junction unmatched. The chain's CDR3 is CASSAGTGRPQHF. The CDR3 coding sequence is TGTGCCAGCAGCGCCGGGACAGGGCGGCCCCAGCATTTT.

The CDR3 here is CASSLVRQNTEAFF. In DNA, the CDR3 is TGTGCCAGCAGCTTAGTGCGGCAGAACACTGAAGCTTTCTTT. This rearrangement joins TRBV7-2 to TRBJ1-1, with unresolved D. With 1 base removed from V and 1 base from J, the gap between germline ends came to 7 bases. This CDR3 contains 14 residues. CDR1 is SGHTA and CDR2 is FQGNSA in the germline V gene. Together with reference TRBV7-2 and TRBJ1-1, the CDR3 gives the full variable domain: GAGVSQSPSNKVTEKGKDVELRCDPISGHTALYWYRQSLGQGLEFLIYFQGNSAPDKSGLPSDRFSAERTGGSVSTLTIQRTQQEDSAVYLCASSLVRQNTEAFFGQGTRLTVV.

The chain carries TRBV19 and TRBJ1-3; no definite D call. CDR1 and CDR2 (germline): LNHDA, SQIVND (reference sequence). The CDR3 consists of 12 residues. The CDR3 spells CAGGNSGNTIYF. The CDR3 DNA follows: TGTGCTGGCGGGAACTCTGGAAACACCATATATTTT.

The chain employs TRBV11-1 and TRBJ1-2; D remains unclear. The V end lost 1 base, the J end lost 0 bases, and 12 bases lay between the germline ends. Germline values: CDR1 SGHAT, CDR2 FQDESV (reference sequence). This CDR3 has 16 amino acids. This CDR3 is CASSLGGVLPNYGYTF. CDR3 DNA: TGTGCCAGCAGCTTAGGGGGAGTCCTCCCTAACTATGGCTACACCTTC.

The J gene is TRBJ2-7, the V gene TRBV7-2, with D maybe TRBD1 (5 bases). Trimming removed 2 bases at V and 2 bases at J, with 16 bases between. Germline V gene lookup returns CDR1 SGHTA and CDR2 FQGNSA. The CDR3 covers 16 residues. The CDR3 nucleotides read TGTGCCAGCAGCTTAACCCCCGACGGCAGGGCCTACGAGCAGTACTTC. Translating it yields CASSLTPDGRAYEQYF.

V gene TRBV6-5 combines with J gene TRBJ2-3; unclear D gene. V lost 2 bases, J lost 1 base, and 10 bases lay in between. The CDR3 extends over 15 amino acids. Germline-derived CDR1 and CDR2 are MNHEY and SVGAGI. CDR3 sequence (DNA): TGTGCCAGCAGTTACGGCTTTTTTGGCACAGATACGCAGTATTTT. Translation: CASSYGFFGTDTQYF.

In nucleotides, the CDR3 is TGTGCCAGCAGGGGGGGGACTCCCCCCAATGAGCAGTTCTTC. Translated: CASRGGTPPNEQFF. The J gene is TRBJ2-1, the V gene TRBV28, with 7 bases aligning to TRBD2. In germline, CDR1 is MDHEN, CDR2 SYDVKM. The CDR3 loop spans 14 amino acids. V was pared by 6 bases and J by 6 bases, with 8 bases of the junction left unmatched.

The chain carries TRBV6-5 and TRBJ2-7, with 10 bases lining up with TRBD2. From germline, CDR1 is MNHEY and CDR2 SVGAGI. This CDR3 is built from 15 residues. V trimming: 4 bases; J trimming: 0 bases; junction bases outside the gene matches: 3. The CDR3 DNA follows: TGTGCCAGCAGTTGGACTAGCGGTAGCTCCTACGAGCAGTACTTC. Translation: CASSWTSGSSYEQYF.

This sequence joins TRBV7-6 and TRBJ1-1; unclear D gene. V shed 5 bases and J shed 5 bases, with 15 bases lying between them. Per the germline V gene, CDR1 is SGHVS and CDR2 is FNYEAQ. CDR3 length: 14 residues. The CDR3 sequence: CASSLRATETEAFF. DNA for the CDR3: TGTGCCAGCAGCCTGCGGGCTACCGAAACTGAAGCTTTCTTT.

The V and J genes are TRBV28 and TRBJ2-7; the D gene is possibly TRBD1 (6 bases). Germline lookup yields CDR1 MDHEN and CDR2 SYDVKM. Trimming took off 1 base at V and 1 base at J, with 11 bases between the two ends. This CDR3 spans 15 amino acids. In DNA, the CDR3 is TGTGCCAGCAGTTTATCTTTGGACAGTTCCTACGAGCAGTACTTC. Its translation: CASSLSLDSSYEQYF.

This sequence joins TRBV28 and TRBJ2-2; 8 nucleotides match TRBD1. Looked up from germline, CDR1 is MDHEN and CDR2 is SYDVKM. With V trimmed by 10 bases and J by 5 bases, 12 bases remained unmatched. The CDR3 length is 15 residues. CDR3 coding DNA: TGTGCCACCACTGAGGACAGGGACTTAACCGGGGAGCTGTTTTTT. Its protein product is CATTEDRDLTGELFF.

This clone was detected only once. The chain combines TRBV27 with TRBJ2-1; the D gene is possibly TRBD1 (6 bases). The V and J ends lost 0 bases and 4 bases respectively, with 13 bases between them. This CDR3 contains 16 residues. Germline assignment: CDR1 MNHEY and CDR2 SMNVEV (reference sequence). This CDR3 is CASSLSIVRGYNEQFF. The CDR3 nucleotides are TGTGCCAGCAGTTTATCGATAGTCAGGGGATACAATGAGCAGTTCTTC.

The chain uses TRBV7-2 and TRBJ1-5; TRBD1 is a possible D gene (6 bases). V was clipped by 2 bases and J by 4 bases, with 12 bases between them. CDR1 is SGHTA, CDR2 FQGNSA, per germline. This CDR3 has 15 residues. The CDR3 DNA reads as TGTGCCAGCAGCTTACACCGGGACATAAATCAGCCCCAGCATTTT. Protein product: CASSLHRDINQPQHF.

V gene TRBV2 combines with J gene TRBJ1-2; maybe TRBD1 (5 bases). Germline values: CDR1 SNHLY, CDR2 FYNNEI. Between the trimmed V and J ends, which lost 8 bases and 4 bases, there was a span of 14 bases. The CDR3 is 13 residues long. The CDR3 loop reads CASYVQATYGYTF. The CDR3 nucleotides are TGTGCCAGCTACGTACAGGCGACCTATGGCTACACCTTC.

V and J are TRBV6-5 and TRBJ1-1, with a possible D match to TRBD1 (6 bases). V was trimmed by 6 bases and J by 2 bases, leaving 10 bases between them. Germline V CDR1 and CDR2: MNHEY, SVGAGI. CDR3 size: 13 residues. CDR3 DNA sequence: TGTGCCAGCAGAAGGACAGTAAACACTGAAGCTTTCTTT. It is translated as CASRRTVNTEAFF.

The CDR3, as DNA: TGTGCCAGCAGCCAAACATCCTACGAGCAGTACTTC. Translated: CASSQTSYEQYF. The chain couples TRBV7-9 to TRBJ2-7; D is unresolved. Germline CDR1 SEHNR, CDR2 FQNEAQ (reference sequence). Trimming pared 5 bases from V and 1 base from J, leaving 6 bases between. The CDR3 has 12 residues. Looking up the rest from reference TRBV7-9 and TRBJ2-7 gives the full variable domain: DTGVSQNPRHKITKRGQNVTFRCDPISEHNRLYWYRQTLGQGPEFLTYFQNEAQLEKSRLLSDRFSAERPKGSFSTLEIQRTEQGDSAMYLCASSQTSYEQYFGPGTRLTVT.